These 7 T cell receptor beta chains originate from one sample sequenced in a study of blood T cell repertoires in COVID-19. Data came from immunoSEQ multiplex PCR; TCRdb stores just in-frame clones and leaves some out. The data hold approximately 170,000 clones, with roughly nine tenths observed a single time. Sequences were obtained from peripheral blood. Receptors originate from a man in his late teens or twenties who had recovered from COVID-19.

CDR3 protein: CSEGQGQTQYF. The CDR3 DNA is TGCAGCGAAGGACAGGGCCAGACCCAGTACTTC. This sequence joins TRBV29-1 and TRBJ2-5; 8 bases agree with TRBD1. There are 11 residues in the CDR3. Per germline, CDR1 SQVTM and CDR2 ANQGSEA. V shed 7 bases, J shed 6 bases, and the junction held 4 bases outside the gene matches.

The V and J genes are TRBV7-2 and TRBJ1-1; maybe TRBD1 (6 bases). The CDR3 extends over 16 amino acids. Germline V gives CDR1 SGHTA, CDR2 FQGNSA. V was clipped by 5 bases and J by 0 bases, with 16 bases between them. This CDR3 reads CASSLRGSIMNTEAFF. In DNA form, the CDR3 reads TGTGCCAGCAGCCTCAGGGGTTCTATTATGAACACTGAAGCTTTCTTT.

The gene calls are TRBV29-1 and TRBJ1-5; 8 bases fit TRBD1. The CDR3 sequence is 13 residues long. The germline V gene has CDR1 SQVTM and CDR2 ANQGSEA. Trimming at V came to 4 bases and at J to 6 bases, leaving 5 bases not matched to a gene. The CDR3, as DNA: TGCAGCGTTGCACAGGGGGGAGGTCAGCCCCAGCATTTT. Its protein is CSVAQGGGQPQHF.

In DNA form, the CDR3 reads TGTGCCAGCTACGACAGGTTATCGGGGGAGCTGTTTTTT. This translates into CASYDRLSGELFF. The chain couples TRBV6-6 to TRBJ2-2; possibly TRBD1 for D (6 bases). The CDR3 consists of 13 residues. V lost 8 bases, J lost 8 bases, and 15 bases lay in between. The V gene's germline CDR1 is MNHNY and CDR2 SVGAGI (reference sequence).

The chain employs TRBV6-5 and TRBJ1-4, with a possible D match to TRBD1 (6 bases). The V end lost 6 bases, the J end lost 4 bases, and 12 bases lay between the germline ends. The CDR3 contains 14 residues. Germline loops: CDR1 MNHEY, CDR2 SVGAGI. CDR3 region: CASSDGQINEKLFF. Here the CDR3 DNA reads TGTGCCAGCAGCGATGGACAGATTAATGAAAAACTGTTTTTT.

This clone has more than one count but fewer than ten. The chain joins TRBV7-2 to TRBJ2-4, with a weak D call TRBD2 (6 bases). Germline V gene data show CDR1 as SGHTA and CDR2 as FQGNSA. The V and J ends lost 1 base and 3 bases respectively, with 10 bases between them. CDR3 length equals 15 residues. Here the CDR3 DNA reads TGTGCCAGCAGCTTAGAAGGCGGGGTCAAAAACATTCAGTACTTC. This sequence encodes CASSLEGGVKNIQYF.

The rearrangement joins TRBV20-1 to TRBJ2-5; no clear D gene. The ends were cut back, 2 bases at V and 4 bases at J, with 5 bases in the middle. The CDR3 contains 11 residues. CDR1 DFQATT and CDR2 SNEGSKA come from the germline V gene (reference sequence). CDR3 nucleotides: TGCAGTGCTAGAAGCGTAGAGACCCAGTACTTC. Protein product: CSARSVETQYF.